What follows are 20 T cell receptor beta chains derived from one specimen sequenced in a study of T cell clonality in common variable immunodeficiency. The repertoire was sequenced with immunoSEQ multiplex PCR; TCRdb's copy has only in-frame clones and lacks some. This sample has around 55,000 clones and no singletons, with about 1.8% in the ten largest. The sequenced sample consisted of peripheral blood mononuclear cells. The receptors derive from a person between 18 and 75 years old in good health.

The sample holds many counts of this clone. The read ends 3 residues early relative to the CDR3; the germline J gene fills the gap. The chain employs TRBV18 and TRBJ2-7; tentative D call: TRBD2 (5 bases). CDR1 is KGHSH, CDR2 LQKENI, per germline. The CDR3 has 18 residues. Trimming cost V 1 base and J 3 bases, with 22 bases left between them. CDR3 bases read: TGTGCCAGCTCACCACAGAGCCCGGTTTCAGGACTCTACTACGAG. Translation: CASSPQSPVSGLYYE. The entire CDR3 sequence reads CASSPQSPVSGLYYEQYF.

Remarks on this clone: Read sequence stops 3 residues before the CDR3 end, and the germline J gene provides the missing end. This rearrangement joins TRBV7-6 to TRBJ1-1, with 7 bases aligning to TRBD1. Looked up from germline, CDR1 is SGHVS and CDR2 is FNYEAQ. The CDR3 is made up of 15 amino acids. The sequenced CDR3 bases are TGTGCCAGCAGCTTAGATGGGACAGCCTACAATGAG. This translates into CASSLDGTAYNE. The entire CDR3 protein is CASSLDGTAYNEAFF. Complete variable domain (other parts from reference TRBV7-6 and TRBJ1-1): GAGVSQSPRYKVTKRGQDVALRCDPISGHVSLYWYRQALGQGPEFLTYFNYEAQQDKSGLPNDRFSAERPEGSISTLTIQRTEQRDSAMYRCASSLDGTAYNEAFFGQGTRLTVV.

Many counts were recorded for this clone. The CDR3 goes on 3 residues after the read ends, and that part is filled in from the germline J gene. V and J are TRBV19 and TRBJ2-3; the D gene is possibly TRBD2 (6 bases). Germline V gene lookup returns CDR1 LNHDA and CDR2 SQIVND (reference sequence). This CDR3 is 17 amino acids long. Trimming shortened V by 4 bases and J by 0 bases, and 17 bases separated the two germline ends. This chain's CDR3 is CASSTPDYLSSTDTQYF. The part of the CDR3 DNA that was read is TGTGCCAGTAGTACGCCGGACTACCTCAGTAGCACAGATACG.

As regards this clone: The read comes to an end 3 residues before the CDR3 does, leaving the germline J gene to fill in the end. V is TRBV2 and J is TRBJ1-2; D is unclear. Germline CDR1 is SNHLY and CDR2 is FYNNEI. The CDR3 is made up of 15 amino acids. The DNA read from the CDR3 is TGTGCCAGCAGTTTCGTTGGGCGGGAAGGGTACGAC. Its protein is CASSFVGREGYD. The whole CDR3 reads CASSFVGREGYDYTF.

This clone was counted ten times or more. The CDR3 extends 3 residues past the end of the read, so its final part is completed from the germline J gene. The rearrangement joins TRBV20-1 to TRBJ2-7; D gene ambiguous. Germline values: CDR1 DFQATT, CDR2 SNEGSKA (reference sequence). V shed 6 bases and J shed 5 bases, with 14 bases lying between them. The CDR3 has 12 amino acids. The part of the CDR3 DNA that was read is TGCAGTGCCCCCAAAGCGACTCACGAG. This encodes CSAPKATHE. The complete CDR3 reads CSAPKATHEQYF.

This clone came up many times. This chain's CDR3 is CSARDGGSPGYTF. CDR3 bases read: TGCAGTGCTAGAGACGGGGGTTCCCCTGGC. This chain links TRBV20-1 with TRBJ1-2; maybe TRBD1 (5 bases). The read is 3 residues too short to cover the CDR3 end, so that end is filled in from the germline J gene. V was cut by 0 bases and J by 7 bases, with 12 bases left in between. CDR1 is DFQATT and CDR2 is SNEGSKA in the germline V gene (reference sequence). This CDR3 is 13 amino acids long.

About this clone itself: From the germline J gene comes the end of the CDR3, since the read stops 3 residues before it. The V gene is TRBV7-2, the J gene TRBJ1-4, with 9 bases identical to TRBD1. The CDR3 has 14 amino acids. In germline, CDR1 is SGHTA, CDR2 FQGNSA. The DNA read from the CDR3 is TGTGCCAGCAACACAGGGGGCGCGAGGTCACCA. This codes for CASNTGGARSP. The whole CDR3 region reads CASNTGGARSPLFF.

At least ten counts were recorded for this clone. The CDR3 goes on 3 residues after the read ends, and that part is filled in from the germline J gene. The chain employs TRBV29-1 and TRBJ2-5; TRBD2 matches at 8 bases. The V and J ends lost 4 bases and 2 bases, in that order; junction bases with no gene match: 3. Per germline, CDR1 SQVTM and CDR2 ANQGSEA. The CDR3 loop spans 13 amino acids. CDR3 DNA (partial): TGCAGCGTTGGAGCGGGGGCACAAGAGACC. This encodes CSVGAGAQET. In full, the CDR3 reads CSVGAGAQETQYF.

In the case of this clone: The read ends 3 residues shy of where the CDR3 ends; the end is completed using the germline J gene. The chain recombines TRBV7-6 with TRBJ1-1, with TRBD1 matching 11 bases. The CDR3 covers 15 residues. Losses at the gene ends were 5 bases for V and 3 bases for J; bases not matched to a gene: 5. Germline V lookup: CDR1 SGHVS, CDR2 FNYEAQ. CDR3 sequence: CASSQGQGGHTEAFF. The CDR3 bases that were read are TGTGCCAGCAGCCAGGGACAGGGGGGACACACTGAA. Looking up the rest from reference TRBV7-6 and TRBJ1-1 gives the full variable domain: GAGVSQSPRYKVTKRGQDVALRCDPISGHVSLYWYRQALGQGPEFLTYFNYEAQQDKSGLPNDRFSAERPEGSISTLTIQRTEQRDSAMYRCASSQGQGGHTEAFFGQGTRLTVV.

To note about this clone: Read sequence stops 3 residues before the CDR3 end, and the germline J gene provides the missing end. The V and J genes are TRBV7-9 and TRBJ1-4; a weak D match, TRBD1 (6 bases). This CDR3 has 14 amino acids. V lost 3 bases, J lost 8 bases, and 13 bases lay in between. In germline, CDR1 is SEHNR, CDR2 FQNEAQ (reference sequence). CDR3 amino acids: CASSFLQGGEKLFF. The sequenced CDR3 bases are TGTGCCAGCAGCTTCTTACAGGGAGGCGAAAAA. The whole variable domain, filled in from reference TRBV7-9 and TRBJ1-4, reads DTGVSQNPRHKITKRGQNVTFRCDPISEHNRLYWYRQTLGQGPEFLTYFQNEAQLEKSRLLSDRFSAERPKGSFSTLEIQRTEQGDSAMYLCASSFLQGGEKLFFGSGTQLSVL.

Ten or more counts support this clone. This chain's CDR3 is CAWSVTRSDEQFF. The CDR3 bases that were read are TGTGCCTGGAGTGTTACCAGGTCGGATGAG. The chain recombines TRBV30 with TRBJ2-1; D is unresolved. The CDR3 end is not reached by the read, which stops 3 residues before it; the germline J gene fills it in. This CDR3 has 13 amino acids. The V gene lost 0 bases and the J gene lost 8 bases, with 11 bases spanning the gap. CDR1 and CDR2 (germline): GTSNPN, SVGIG (reference sequence).

This clone has at least ten counts. From the germline J gene comes the end of the CDR3, since the read stops 3 residues before it. The chain carries TRBV6-2 or TRBV6-3 and TRBJ2-3; TRBD2 agrees at 7 bases. CDR1 is MNHEY and CDR2 is SVGEGT in the germline V gene. CDR3 size: 17 residues. V gave up 6 bases and J gave up 5 bases; unmatched junction bases: 17. The DNA read from the CDR3 is TGTGCCAGCAGCACTCGTTTCCTAGCGGACGAGGGAGATACG. It encodes CASSTRFLADEGDT. The full-length CDR3 reads as CASSTRFLADEGDTQYF.

This clone was counted ten times or more. The CDR3 extends 3 residues past the end of the read, so its final part is completed from the germline J gene. The chain links TRBV13 to TRBJ2-3, with TRBD2 matching over 13 bases. This CDR3 spans 19 amino acids. Germline V gene lookup returns CDR1 PRHDT and CDR2 FYEKMQ (reference sequence). Losses at the gene ends were 0 bases for V and 6 bases for J; bases not matched to a gene: 12. Incomplete CDR3 DNA: TGTGCCAGCAGCTTAGGGCGACTAGCGGGAGGTCGAGGGTCGGATACG. Protein product: CASSLGRLAGGRGSDT. The entire CDR3 protein reads CASSLGRLAGGRGSDTQYF.

This clone occurred many times. The read stops 3 residues short of the end of the CDR3; the missing end is completed from the germline J gene. The chain couples TRBV4-1 to TRBJ1-4; D possibly corresponds to TRBD1 (5 bases). Germline-derived CDR1 and CDR2 are MGHRA and YSYEKL. CDR3 size: 16 residues. Trimming took 3 bases from V and 8 from J, leaving 19 bases between them. CDR3 bases read: TGCGCCAGCAGCCAGCGTCTGGGGGGAGAAGGGGAAAAA. Translating gives CASSQRLGGEGEK. In full, the CDR3 reads CASSQRLGGEGEKLFF.

This clone was found many times. The CDR3 spells CASSAQASNTGELFF. CDR3 DNA, as far as it was read: TGTGCCAGCAGCGCTCAGGCTTCCAACACCGGGGAG. The V gene is TRBV5-4, the J gene TRBJ2-2; D is uncertain. The read stops 3 residues short of the end of the CDR3; the missing end is completed from the germline J gene. V gave up 4 bases and J gave up 2 bases, with 12 bases separating them. CDR1 and CDR2 (germline): SGHNT, YYREEE (reference sequence). The CDR3 has 15 amino acids.

The DNA read from the CDR3 is TGTGCCAGCAGCTTAGGGGGCGGGGACGGC. It codes for CASSLGGGDG. The CDR3 in its entirety is CASSLGGGDGYTF. The rearrangement uses TRBV7-6 and TRBJ1-2; possible D gene TRBD1, 5 bases. Read coverage stops 3 residues before the CDR3 terminus; the germline J gene supplies the remainder. Germline CDR1 and CDR2: SGHVS and FNYEAQ. The CDR3 is made up of 13 amino acids.

About this clone: The read ends 3 residues shy of where the CDR3 ends; the end is completed using the germline J gene. V and J are TRBV7-9 and TRBJ2-4; D perhaps matches TRBD1 (5 bases). This CDR3 spans 14 amino acids. Germline V CDR1 and CDR2: SEHNR, FQNEAQ (reference sequence). The CDR3 sequence: CASSLAAGLDGQYF. CDR3 bases read: TGTGCCAGCAGCTTAGCCGCAGGGCTGGATGGT.

Ten or more counts support this clone. The read gets to within 3 residues of the CDR3 end, and the germline J gene fills in the rest. The rearrangement uses TRBV19 and TRBJ2-1; D remains unclear. CDR3 size: 15 residues. Trimming removed 0 bases at V and 2 bases at J, with 8 bases between. CDR1 is LNHDA and CDR2 is SQIVND in the germline V gene (reference sequence). The CDR3 protein is CASSIDGSTYNEQFF. The sequenced part of the CDR3 DNA is TGTGCCAGTAGTATAGATGGCAGTACCTACAATGAG. Full variable domain (rest looked up from reference TRBV19 and TRBJ2-1): DGGITQSPKYLFRKEGQNVTLSCEQNLNHDAMYWYRQDPGQGLRLIYYSQIVNDFQKGDIAEGYSVSREKKESFPLTVTSAQKNPTAFYLCASSIDGSTYNEQFFGPGTRLTVL.

In this sample, this clone turned up many times. Sequencing ends 3 residues short of the CDR3 end; the germline J gene provides the rest. The chain joins TRBV6-2 or TRBV6-3 to TRBJ1-2, with 9 bases aligning to TRBD1. Germline CDR1 MNHEY, CDR2 SVGEGT. This CDR3 is 15 amino acids long. Partial CDR3 DNA: TGTGCCAGCAGTAATCCACAGGGGGCCGCTGAGGGC. Translating it yields CASSNPQGAAEG. The entire CDR3 protein is CASSNPQGAAEGYTF.

This clone was recorded at least ten times. Coverage ceases 3 residues before the CDR3 finishes, and the germline J gene fills in the end. The rearrangement uses TRBV20-1 and TRBJ1-4; 7 bases align to TRBD1. The junction had 2 bases not matched to a gene; V was cut back by 0 bases and J by 7 bases. This CDR3 comprises 13 residues. Germline CDR1 is DFQATT and CDR2 is SNEGSKA (reference sequence). The CDR3 loop is CSARDRGAEKLFF. Partial CDR3 DNA: TGCAGTGCTAGAGACAGGGGGGCTGAAAAA.